Reported below is one TCR beta chain. It lacks a known antigen. There are no base qualities to consult, and no much larger clone falls within one base. This record comes from a study of shared clonotypes between healthy human individuals (TCRdb year 2020). With regard to the full study: Three men and a couple of women, aged 18 to 49 years, made up the cohort. The study deeply sequenced blood TCR repertoires of about 5 healthy adults to estimate repertoire size and the extent of clonotype sharing between individuals. For each donor, CD4 naive and CD4 memory were each run on three plates, CD8 naive on two plates, and CD8 memory on one plate. Per donor, leukapheresis produced somewhere between about 0.9 and 9.5 billion PBMCs. Different laboratories and diverse techniques were used to prepare libraries and sequence TCR repertoires, to increase sequencing depth and limit assay-specific biases. Broader findings and caveats from the paper: Clonotypes shared by all four sorted-subset donors showed higher generation probabilities than non-shared clonotypes. Even with the large sequencing depth, rarefaction of the sorted-subset datasets indicated that sequencing was incomplete. The small number of donors limited the genetic and exposure-history diversity represented. Sampling was restricted to blood, and TCR repertoires in tissues likely differ from the TCR repertoires found in blood. Sharing across four donors was observed for about 5% of naive CD4, around 3.5% of naive CD8, around 2.5% of memory CD4, and over 0.3% of memory CD8 clonotypes. Naive subsets generally had larger estimated clonotype richness than memory subsets did. Based on pairwise subsampling, the degree of clonotype sharing among donors was expected to be affected by sequencing depth.

TCR CDR3 regions were amplified from genomic DNA by multiplex PCR using the deep immunoSEQ assay. Extracted genomic DNA from each cell subset was distributed evenly across all wells of several immunoSEQ 96-well plates, and each plate was treated as a replicate. For sorted subsets, 150 to 200 ng genomic DNA, equal to about 30,000 T cell genomes, was loaded into each replicate PCR. Purified libraries were measured with a Qubit 3.0 fluorometer, size-checked on a Bioanalyzer 2100, and measured again with the KAPA Library Quantification kit. A separate single-read 150-cycle Illumina NextSeq 550 flow cell was used to sequence each immunoSEQ 96-well plate. In the original analysis: The immunoSEQ output contained only junctional sequences without quality scores, so filtering could not match that applied to full-length reads. Sequences were annotated with PyIR, a Python wrapper for IgBLAST v1.9, using IMGT germline references to assign V/J genes and CDR3. Reads with weak V/J assignments (E-value above 1e-6), missing CDR3, stop codons, out-of-frame junctions, or ambiguous translated residues were removed. V3J clonotypes were defined by identical inferred V gene, J gene, and CDR3 amino acid sequence. The percentage overlap between two repertoires was calculated by dividing the number of shared unique clonotypes by the size of the smaller repertoire. Repertoire richness was assessed with RTK rarefaction, the Chao1 estimator, and Recon v2.1 estimates of unobserved clonotypes. Generation probabilities for all TCRbeta clonotypes obtained by the gDNA method from a few donors were computed using OLGA. Imported from immuneACCESS, the table was reduced by TCRdb to in-frame sequences with V and J called. These copies leave out some clones; in studies compared against another copy, an unresolved V gene accounts for under half, and the cause of the remainder is not known. The V and J calls and the clone size are those of that table, but D and trimming were determined from the DNA. In this sample the table shows a few million clones, just under 95% of which occur a single time. The ten largest clonotypes hold approximately 1.6% of the sample.

CD8 naive samples were CD45RO-negative cells positively selected for CCR7, giving a CD45RA+CCR7+ population that excluded TemRA cells. Donors were healthy HIV-negative adults with no recently reported acute infections or vaccinations. Only Caucasian adults living in Nashville, Tennessee, USA were represented among the donors. After blood collection by leukapheresis, PBMCs were isolated using Ficoll-Histopaque density gradient centrifugation and then cryopreserved in the vapor phase of liquid nitrogen. Analytical flow cytometry was used to check the purity and quantity of every magnetically sorted T cell population. Each sorted fraction had its genomic DNA isolated and then quantified by UV absorbance on a Nanodrop 2000c. The CDR3 goes from the cysteine to the phenylalanine over 16 residues. Of the read, only the CDR3 DNA is kept; its 48 bases are in frame from base 1. CDR1 MNHEY and CDR2 SMNVEV were looked up in the germline V gene (reference sequence). At the junction V is shortened by 4 bases and J by 4 bases, with 19 bases in between.

The sequence joins TRBV27 to TRBJ1-1, with TRBD1 tentatively as D gene (5 bases match). The sequence was collected from a man aged 18 to 29 in good health. Some clones in this sample may be carry-over from other donors' samples. Sequenced: naive CD8+ T cells from PBMCs. The sample's cell subset or site label, in plain terms: CD45RA+CCR7+. The sequenced DNA is TGTGCCAGCAGTTACTTCCGCTCAGGGTGGCCCACTGAAGCTTTCTTT. This sequence encodes CASSYFRSGWPTEAFF.